Each of the 32 T cell receptor beta chains below was sequenced from the same sample in a study of T cells in Graves' hyperthyroidism and ophthalmopathy (dated by TCRdb to between 2019 and 2020). The library was generated by multiplex PCR. TCRdb shows the sequencer as Illumina HiSeq 2000. The TCR beta CDR3 regions were amplified from the RNA transcripts. A first-round RT-PCR of the TCR CDR3 used the HTBI primer set with the Qiagen OneStep RT-PCR kit. TCRdb trimmed the raw reads at Q25, called clones with MiXCR and kept productive beta chains. Rows with one shared CDR3 protein collapse into an entry with the most common genes and DNA. The sample table records 480,000 or so distinct CDR3 sequences; around 50% of these occur just once. About 45% of the sample comes from the top ten. Sequencing was performed on peripheral blood or thyroid tissue (not recorded which). These receptors originate from an adult woman with Graves' disease, either hyperthyroidism or ophthalmopathy (not recorded which).

This sequence joins TRBV5-1 and TRBJ2-2, with 8 bases that match TRBD1. The V segment lost 3 bases and the J segment 6 bases; nucleotides outside the gene matches: 7. CDR1 is SGHRS and CDR2 is YFSETQ in the germline V gene. The CDR3 has 15 residues. CDR3 in amino acids: CASSSRQGKAGELFF. DNA of the CDR3: TGCGCCAGCAGCTCCCGACAGGGGAAGGCCGGGGAGCTGTTTTTT.

This clonotype was found a few times. This sequence joins TRBV7-2 and TRBJ1-2, with TRBD1 identical over 7 bases. CDR3 length equals 14 residues. V shed 8 bases and J 4 bases; nucleotides not matched to a gene: 10. Germline V gene lookup returns CDR1 SGHTA and CDR2 FQGNSA. As DNA, the CDR3 is TGTGCCAGCGCCATACCAGGGGGTGGCTATGGCTACACCTTC. It encodes CASAIPGGGYGYTF.

Worth noting for this clonotype: A much larger clonotype is one base distant, so this may be a read error. CDR3 nucleotide sequence: TGCAGCGTCTTCGGGGGGTACTACGAGCAGTACTTC. Translating it yields CSVFGGYYEQYF. The chain is built from TRBV29-1 and TRBJ2-7; 7 nucleotides align to TRBD2. V trimming: 6 bases; J trimming: 3 bases; junction bases outside the gene matches: 5. Germline V CDR1 and CDR2: SQVTM, ANQGSEA. CDR3 length: 12 residues.

This clonotype was counted a few times. The chain uses TRBV6-2 or TRBV6-3 and TRBJ1-1; D is uncertain. Trimming removed 0 bases from V and 4 bases from J, with 9 bases in between. CDR3 length equals 14 residues. The germline V gene has CDR1 MNHEY and CDR2 SVGEGT. Here the CDR3 DNA reads TGTGCCAGCAGTTACTCGAGTCAGACCACTGAAGCTTTCTTT. This sequence encodes CASSYSSQTTEAFF.

In this sample, this clonotype turned up a few times. V and J are TRBV10-3 and TRBJ2-4; tentatively, D is TRBD1 (6 bases). V dropped 3 bases and J dropped 8 bases, with 17 bases sitting between them. Germline assignment: CDR1 ENHRY and CDR2 SYGVKD. This CDR3 contains 15 residues. CDR3 in DNA: TGTGCCATCAGTGATACAGGGTCGGGTGTGGACATTCAGTACTTC. This gives the protein CAISDTGSGVDIQYF.

This clonotype has more than one count but fewer than ten. This chain uses TRBV7-9 with TRBJ2-6; maybe TRBD1 (5 bases). Germline CDR1 and CDR2: SEHNR and FQNEAQ (reference sequence). The CDR3 runs to 16 residues. Trimming left V 8 bases short and J 0 bases short, with 14 bases between. This CDR3 is CASGQGVASGANVLTF. CDR3 bases: TGTGCCAGCGGCCAAGGGGTGGCCTCTGGGGCCAACGTCCTGACTTTC.

This rearrangement joins TRBV7-9 to TRBJ2-3; the match to TRBD2 covers 9 bases. V gave up 5 bases and J gave up 0 bases; unmatched junction bases: 3. CDR1 is SEHNR, CDR2 FQNEAQ, per germline (reference sequence). The CDR3 extends over 15 amino acids. The CDR3 spells CASSPGTSSTDTQYF. CDR3 nucleotide sequence: TGTGCCAGCAGCCCCGGGACTAGCAGCACAGATACGCAGTATTTT.

This clonotype was seen many times. One end of the junction varies from germline; a read error may be responsible. The chain uses TRBV12-3 or TRBV12-4 and TRBJ1-4, with D possibly TRBD1 on 5 matching bases. The CDR3 has 13 residues. The CDR3 spells CASSLGAAEKLFF. Here the CDR3 DNA reads TGTGCCAGCAGCTTAGGGGCAGCCGAAAAACTGTTTTTT.

This clonotype was seen at least ten times. The V gene is TRBV24-1, the J gene TRBJ1-1; D uncertain. The CDR3 covers 13 residues. V lost 5 bases, J lost 0 bases, and 6 bases lay in between. Germline CDR1 and CDR2: KGHDR and SFDVKD. Written as DNA, the CDR3 is TGTGCCACCAGTGCGAACCTGAACACTGAAGCTTTCTTT. Residues: CATSANLNTEAFF.

Comment on this clonotype: Given a much more abundant clone one base away, this may be a read error. The rearrangement uses TRBV7-2 and TRBJ2-7, with 7 nucleotides matching TRBD2. This CDR3 is 14 amino acids long. Per the germline V gene, CDR1 is SGHTA and CDR2 is FQGNSA. CDR3: CASSPGEGSYGQYF. In DNA form, the CDR3 reads TGTGCCAGCAGCCCCGGGGAGGGGTCCTACGGGCAGTACTTC. Full variable domain (outside the CDR3, taken from reference TRBV7-2 and TRBJ2-7): GAGVSQSPSNKVTEKGKDVELRCDPISGHTALYWYRQSLGQGLEFLIYFQGNSAPDKSGLPSDRFSAERTGGSVSTLTIQRTQQEDSAVYLCASSPGEGSYGQYFGPGTRLTVT.

The gene calls are TRBV29-1 and TRBJ1-2; D might be TRBD1 (5 bases). This CDR3 comprises 13 residues. The germline gives CDR1 SQVTM, CDR2 ANQGSEA. The V gene lost 8 bases and the J gene lost 2 bases, with 15 bases spanning the gap. The CDR3 DNA follows: TGCAGCTTAGACCGCGGGGGGAACTATGGCTACACCTTC. Translated, it gives CSLDRGGNYGYTF.

This clonotype was found many times. The chain links TRBV29-1 to TRBJ2-7, with TRBD2 matching over 10 bases. Germline V gene sequence: CDR1 SQVTM, CDR2 ANQGSEA. This CDR3 spans 14 amino acids. The junction had 8 bases not matched to a gene; V was cut back by 6 bases and J by 3 bases. The CDR3 DNA is TGCAGCGTCTCACCAGCGGGAGGGTTCTACGAGCAGTACTTC. Its protein product is CSVSPAGGFYEQYF.

The chain uses TRBV7-8 and TRBJ1-2; TRBD1 agrees at 7 bases. Germline trimming cut 5 bases from V and 4 bases from J; bases unmatched to any gene: 7. The CDR3 is 14 residues long. Germline-derived CDR1 and CDR2 are SGHVS and FQNEAQ. This CDR3 reads CASSQRDSSYGYTF. CDR3 nucleotides: TGTGCCAGCAGCCAAAGGGACAGTTCCTATGGCTACACCTTC.

Here the CDR3 DNA reads TGCAGTGCCAGCAGCGGGCCTCGGGGTACTGAAGCTTTCTTT. Protein product: CSASSGPRGTEAFF. This rearrangement joins TRBV20-1 to TRBJ1-1; no definite D call. The V and J ends lost 6 bases and 5 bases respectively, with 19 bases between them. This CDR3 spans 14 amino acids. Germline V CDR1 and CDR2: DFQATT, SNEGSKA (reference sequence).

The rearrangement joins TRBV7-3 to TRBJ1-6; tentative D call: TRBD1 (5 bases). The CDR3 runs 13 residues. The V gene lost 5 bases and the J gene lost 10 bases, with 12 bases spanning the gap. Germline V gene sequence: CDR1 SGHTA, CDR2 FQGTGA. CDR3 sequence (DNA): TGTGCCAGCAGCCAAATGGGGGAATCACCCCTCCACTTT. Amino acid sequence: CASSQMGESPLHF. The full variable domain, in which reference TRBV7-3 and TRBJ1-6 provide the parts outside the CDR3, is GAGVSQTPSNKVTEKGKYVELRCDPISGHTALYWYRQSLGQGPEFLIYFQGTGAADDSGLPNDRFFAVRPEGSVSTLKIQRTERGDSAVYLCASSQMGESPLHFGNGTRLTVT.

The sample holds many counts of this clonotype. The V call is TRBV29-1, the J call TRBJ2-5; TRBD2 agrees at 8 bases. The CDR3 runs to 15 residues. CDR1 is SQVTM and CDR2 is ANQGSEA in the germline V gene. V lost 5 bases to trimming and J lost 3 bases; unmatched junction nucleotides: 11. This CDR3 reads CSVNLIAGPEETQYF. CDR3 bases: TGCAGCGTTAACCTTATAGCGGGACCTGAAGAGACCCAGTACTTC.

The rearrangement links TRBV2 to TRBJ1-2; D gene uncertain. Trimming shortened V by 4 bases and J by 7 bases, and 4 bases separated the two germline ends. Germline V gene lookup returns CDR1 SNHLY and CDR2 FYNNEI. The CDR3 spans 10 residues. In DNA form, the CDR3 reads TGTGCCAGCAGTGGGGCTGGCTACACCTTC. It is translated as CASSGAGYTF.

This clonotype was counted a few times. This chain links TRBV12-3 or TRBV12-4 with TRBJ1-6; TRBD1 matches 8 bases. The CDR3 runs to 15 residues. V shed 6 bases and J 6 bases; nucleotides not matched to a gene: 7. The CDR3 sequence: CASSPRQGPNSPLHF. CDR3 sequence (DNA): TGTGCCAGCAGCCCCCGACAGGGGCCTAATTCACCCCTCCACTTT.

The chain carries TRBV2 and TRBJ1-6; TRBD1 matches 7 bases. The CDR3 is made up of 14 amino acids. With 1 base clipped from V and 9 bases from J, the junction kept 3 bases outside the gene matches. Germline V gives CDR1 SNHLY, CDR2 FYNNEI. The CDR3 DNA reads as TGTGCCAGCAGTGAAGAACAGGGGATTTCACCCCTCCACTTT. Its translation: CASSEEQGISPLHF.

The genes are TRBV5-1 and TRBJ1-2; 7 positions match TRBD1. After removal of 4 bases from V and 6 bases from J, the junction contained 9 bases not matched to a gene. The length of the CDR3 is 14 residues. Germline CDR1 SGHRS, CDR2 YFSETQ. The CDR3 bases are TGCGCCAGCAGCCCGTGGGACAGAGACAATGGCTACACCTTC. Translating gives CASSPWDRDNGYTF.

This CDR3 reads CATAGGSYNEQYF. The DNA for the CDR3 is TGTGCCACTGCGGGAGGGAGCTACAATGAGCAGTACTTC. The V and J genes are TRBV7-2 and TRBJ2-7; 9 bases fit TRBD2. The CDR3 covers 13 residues. The germline V gene has CDR1 SGHTA and CDR2 FQGNSA. V was pared by 10 bases and J by 7 bases, with 11 bases of the junction left unmatched.

A word on this clonotype: Germline and junction disagree at one end, which may indicate a read error. The genes are TRBV19 and TRBJ2-7, with D perhaps matching TRBD1 (6 bases). The germline V gene encodes CDR1 LNHDA and CDR2 SQIVND (reference sequence). This CDR3 region has 14 residues. The CDR3 sequence: CASSEYRTEGEQYF. CDR3 DNA sequence: TGCGCCAGCAGTGAGTATCGGACAGAGGGCGAGCAGTACTTC.

The rearrangement uses TRBV7-9 and TRBJ2-7, with a possible D match to TRBD1 (6 bases). This CDR3 spans 15 amino acids. V lost 5 bases to trimming and J lost 3 bases, with 17 bases between them. Germline lookup yields CDR1 SEHNR and CDR2 FQNEAQ (reference sequence). The CDR3 DNA reads TGTGCCAGCAGCCCCAACCCAGGGACAAGCTACGAGCAGTACTTC. Amino acid sequence: CASSPNPGTSYEQYF.

This sequence joins TRBV29-1 and TRBJ2-5; D uncertain. The CDR3 extends over 10 amino acids. Germline V CDR1 and CDR2: SQVTM, ANQGSEA. V shed 6 bases and J shed 5 bases, with 7 bases lying between them. CDR3 residues: CSVSPETQYF. CDR3 nucleotide sequence: TGCAGCGTGTCTCCGGAGACCCAGTACTTC. The whole variable domain, remainder taken from reference TRBV29-1 and TRBJ2-5, is SAVISQKPSRDICQRGTSLTIQCQVDSQVTMMFWYRQQPGQSLTLIATANQGSEATYESGFVIDKFPISRPNLTFSTLTVSNMSPEDSSIYLCSVSPETQYFGPGTRLLVL.

This chain uses TRBV18 with TRBJ1-2; no firm D call. V shed 2 bases and J shed 4 bases, with 14 bases lying between them. Germline CDR1 KGHSH, CDR2 LQKENI. The length of the CDR3 is 15 residues. The CDR3 protein is CASSPRTVEFYGYTF. The DNA of the CDR3 is TGTGCCAGCTCACCAAGGACCGTGGAGTTCTATGGCTACACCTTC.

The sample holds many counts of this clonotype. The chain uses TRBV5-1 and TRBJ2-2; D is unresolved. CDR1 is SGHRS, CDR2 YFSETQ, per germline. The CDR3 sequence is 13 residues long. The V and J ends lost 0 bases and 5 bases respectively, with 5 bases between them. The CDR3 DNA is TGCGCCAGCAGCTTGGTAGAGACCGGGGAGCTGTTTTTT. Protein product: CASSLVETGELFF.

This clonotype was observed once. The chain carries TRBV7-9 and TRBJ1-3; possibly TRBD1 for D (5 bases). The CDR3 loop spans 15 amino acids. V shed 5 bases and J shed 5 bases, with 16 bases lying between them. The V gene's germline CDR1 is SEHNR and CDR2 FQNEAQ (reference sequence). In DNA form, the CDR3 reads TGTGCCAGCAGCCGGGGGGGACCGCTCCGAAACACCATATATTTT. Amino acid sequence: CASSRGGPLRNTIYF.

In the case of this clonotype: This is likely a read error, given that the CDR3 carries no conserved phenylalanine or tryptophan at its end. The limits of the CDR3 on the DNA are not certain, so only TCRdb's listed CDR3 is given. The CDR3 sequence: CCRLSGDTEVFL. V usage is TRBV20-1 and J usage is TRBJ1-1; TRBD1 was called by the table and not checked on the DNA. The CDR3 is 12 residues long, ends included. CDR1 DFQATT and CDR2 SNEGSKA come from the germline V gene (reference sequence).

This clonotype was detected many times. CDR3: CASSLGQGTPQTPGRHSYNEQFF. The CDR3 DNA reads TGTGCCAGCAGCTTAGGGCAGGGCACACCACAAACCCCAGGGCGCCACTCCTACAATGAGCAGTTCTTC. V gene TRBV7-9 combines with J gene TRBJ2-1, with a weak D call TRBD1 (5 bases). In germline, CDR1 is SEHNR, CDR2 FQNEAQ (reference sequence). This CDR3 is 23 amino acids long. Deletions cut 1 base from V and 0 bases from J, with 31 bases between.

The chain joins TRBV29-1 to TRBJ2-5; possibly TRBD2 for D (7 bases). This CDR3 spans 15 amino acids. Germline loops: CDR1 SQVTM, CDR2 ANQGSEA. Trimming left V 3 bases short and J 5 bases short, with 19 bases between. CDR3 residues: CSVESSGGLEETQYF. Here the CDR3 DNA reads TGCAGCGTTGAGTCCTCGGGGGGCCTGGAGGAGACCCAGTACTTC.

This clonotype was found a few times. In DNA, the CDR3 is TGTGCCAGCAGTTTCCCCCATCGGGAGACCCAGTACTTC. Encoded protein: CASSFPHRETQYF. The chain is built from TRBV7-2 and TRBJ2-5; D call uncertain. The V and J ends lost 6 bases and 5 bases respectively, with 13 bases between them. The germline V gene has CDR1 SGHTA and CDR2 FQGNSA. The CDR3 extends over 13 amino acids. Full variable domain (rest looked up from reference TRBV7-2 and TRBJ2-5): GAGVSQSPSNKVTEKGKDVELRCDPISGHTALYWYRQSLGQGLEFLIYFQGNSAPDKSGLPSDRFSAERTGGSVSTLTIQRTQQEDSAVYLCASSFPHRETQYFGPGTRLLVL.

This clonotype was seen a handful of times. The chain carries TRBV20-1 and TRBJ1-1; 9 bases agree with TRBD1. V was pared by 3 bases and J by 3 bases, with 8 bases of the junction left unmatched. The CDR3 covers 15 residues. CDR1 and CDR2 (germline): DFQATT, SNEGSKA (reference sequence). The CDR3 sequence is CSASGWGQGDTEAFF. The CDR3, as DNA: TGCAGTGCTAGTGGTTGGGGACAGGGAGACACTGAAGCTTTCTTT.